The clone carrying this TCR beta chain came up a few times. The antigen is undetermined. The data were obtained in a study of CD8 T cells in ankylosing spondylitis. Study-wide results and caveats: According to the report, clones linked to the disease were significantly enriched in matched synovial fluid samples taken from ankylosing spondylitis patients.

TCRdb reprocessed the 5' RACE reads with MiXCR, giving one entry per CDR3 protein. In the table there are roughly 180,000 distinct CDR3 sequences, approximately 9% of which are singletons. CDR3 length: 14 amino acids. Trimming took off 3 bases at V and 1 base at J, with 9 bases between the two ends. Looked up from germline, CDR1 is SGHTA and CDR2 is FQGTGA. Source material: blood, either unsorted or a sorted T cell fraction (not recorded which). The origin of this receptor is a female donor with ankylosing spondylitis or in good health (not recorded which). This chain uses TRBV7-3 with TRBJ1-1, with D tentatively TRBD1 (6 bases). The CDR3 DNA reads TGTGCCAGCAGCTTGGGGGCTACGAACACTGAAGCTTTCTTT. Its protein product is CASSLGATNTEAFF.